This T cell receptor (beta chain) was recorded in a study of cytomegalovirus exposure and HLA in healthy donors. The CDR3 length is 14 residues. The V gene's germline CDR1 is SEHNR and CDR2 FQNEAQ (reference sequence). With V trimmed by 5 bases and J by 10 bases, 10 bases remained unmatched. Points from the study as a whole: An observed cluster of highly shared sequence variants was recorded as a likely sequencing artifact. As immune exposure information, only CMV serostatus was available. Later on, analysis showed that most CMV-associated TCR beta chains appeared to be HLA-restricted.

A few counts support this clone. As yet, its antigen is unknown. The PCR employed 60 Vbeta primers together with 13 Jbeta primers. Assay: immunoSEQ multiplex PCR; the TCRdb copy retains only in-frame clones and omits some. Of about 110,000 clones listed, under 85% are singletons. Every donor was a healthy person donating bone marrow. The chain recombines TRBV7-9 with TRBJ1-1; 10 nucleotides match TRBD1. The sample was PBMCs. The receptor was isolated from a woman in her forties or fifties in good health and CMV-seropositive. This chain's CDR3 is CASSPTRTGGSAFF. The DNA of the CDR3 is TGTGCCAGCAGCCCCACGAGGACAGGGGGATCAGCTTTCTTT. The variable domain in full, completed from reference TRBV7-9 and TRBJ1-1, reads DTGVSQNPRHKITKRGQNVTFRCDPISEHNRLYWYRQTLGQGPEFLTYFQNEAQLEKSRLLSDRFSAERPKGSFSTLEIQRTEQGDSAMYLCASSPTRTGGSAFFGQGTRLTVV.